This T cell receptor (beta chain) was recorded in a study of cytomegalovirus exposure and HLA in healthy donors. Study-wide results and caveats: In a later analysis, a missense DCLRE1C variant was linked to TCR beta V- and J-gene trimming.

The CDR3 covers 15 residues. Germline V gene sequence: CDR1 MNHEY, CDR2 SVGAGI. The trim removed 0 bases at V and 1 base at J, leaving 2 bases unmatched. The PCR made use of 60 Vbeta and 13 Jbeta primers. Sequenced by immunoSEQ multiplex PCR; TCRdb stores in-frame clones only, minus some. The profile shows 130,000 to 150,000 clones, 80% of them singletons. Details on this clone: Its antigen is still unknown.

The chain recombines TRBV6-5 with TRBJ1-1, with TRBD1 matching 7 bases. The sequence derives from a man aged 35 to 55 in good health and CMV-seropositive. Material for sequencing was PBMCs. The CDR3 is CASSYSRDRNTEAFF. As DNA, the CDR3 is TGTGCCAGCAGTTACTCCCGGGACAGGAACACTGAAGCTTTCTTT.